These 16 T cell receptor beta chains were sequenced from one sample in a study of cytomegalovirus exposure and HLA in healthy donors. Primers for the PCR totalled 60 Vbeta and 13 Jbeta. Generated by immunoSEQ multiplex PCR, the TCRdb table keeps only in-frame clones and is missing some. The sample includes 90,000 to 120,000 clones, roughly 80% seen only once; the top ten take 1.5% to 2%. The specimen was PBMCs. These receptors came from a woman in her thirties or forties in good health and CMV-seronegative.

The V gene is TRBV7-2, the J gene TRBJ2-7; possible D gene TRBD1, 5 bases. The germline V gene encodes CDR1 SGHTA and CDR2 FQGNSA. The CDR3 spans 14 residues. V was trimmed by 5 bases and J by 0 bases, leaving 11 bases between them. This CDR3 reads CASSKTVNSYEQYF. For the CDR3, the DNA is TGTGCCAGCAGCAAGACAGTGAACTCCTACGAGCAGTACTTC. Together with reference TRBV7-2 and TRBJ2-7, the CDR3 gives the full variable domain: GAGVSQSPSNKVTEKGKDVELRCDPISGHTALYWYRQSLGQGLEFLIYFQGNSAPDKSGLPSDRFSAERTGGSVSTLTIQRTQQEDSAVYLCASSKTVNSYEQYFGPGTRLTVT.

This sequence joins TRBV2 and TRBJ2-7; the D gene is possibly TRBD2 (7 bases). The germline V and J ends were trimmed by 6 bases and 0 bases, with 15 bases remaining between them. This CDR3 region has 15 residues. CDR1 SNHLY and CDR2 FYNNEI come from the germline V gene. The CDR3 loop reads CASSHGGASSYEQYF. The DNA of the CDR3 is TGTGCCAGCAGCCATGGGGGGGCCAGCTCCTACGAGCAGTACTTC.

V usage is TRBV14 and J usage is TRBJ2-1; perhaps TRBD1 as D (5 bases). CDR3 length equals 13 residues. With 3 bases removed from V and 14 bases from J, the gap between germline ends came to 17 bases. Germline values: CDR1 SGHDN, CDR2 FVKESK. The CDR3 DNA sequence: TGTGCCAGCAGCCAGGGGCCTCATCGTTCGGAGTTCTTC. It encodes CASSQGPHRSEFF.

The gene calls are TRBV5-6 and TRBJ2-3; D is unresolved. With 0 bases removed from V and 0 bases from J, the gap between germline ends came to 8 bases. The CDR3 contains 15 residues. Germline assignment: CDR1 SGHDT and CDR2 YYEEEE. The CDR3 region is CASSLELRSTDTQYF. In DNA, the CDR3 is TGTGCCAGCAGCTTGGAGCTCCGAAGCACAGATACGCAGTATTTT.

Regarding this clone: Germline and junction disagree at one end, which may indicate a read error. This specimen includes other DNA sequences encoding the same CDR3. The chain carries TRBV7-6 and TRBJ2-5; unclear D gene. Germline CDR1 and CDR2: SGHVS and FNYEAQ. The CDR3 is made up of 11 amino acids. The CDR3 DNA is TGCGCCAGCAGCAATCAGGAGACCCAGTACTTC. Translating it yields CASSNQETQYF.

V and J are TRBV5-1 and TRBJ2-3; 8 bases match TRBD1. The CDR3 has 17 amino acids. Germline V gene data show CDR1 as SGHRS and CDR2 as YFSETQ. Trimming at V came to 2 bases and at J to 1 base, leaving 9 bases not matched to a gene. The CDR3 loop reads CASSLGQGADGTDTQYF. CDR3 nucleotides: TGCGCCAGCAGCTTAGGTCAGGGGGCGGATGGCACAGATACGCAGTATTTT. Full variable domain (outside the CDR3, taken from reference TRBV5-1 and TRBJ2-3): KAGVTQTPRYLIKTRGQQVTLSCSPISGHRSVSWYQQTPGQGLQFLFEYFSETQRNKGNFPGRFSGRQFSNSRSEMNVSTLELGDSALYLCASSLGQGADGTDTQYFGPGTRLTVL.

The rearrangement uses TRBV5-6 and TRBJ2-7; 10 bases align to TRBD2. This CDR3 contains 16 residues. V trimming: 0 bases; J trimming: 0 bases; junction bases outside the gene matches: 3. Germline CDR1 and CDR2: SGHDT and YYEEEE. The CDR3 DNA sequence: TGTGCCAGCAGCTTGGGACTAGCGGGCTTCTCCTACGAGCAGTACTTC. It specifies CASSLGLAGFSYEQYF.

This rearrangement joins TRBV7-3 to TRBJ1-2; 9 bases map to TRBD1. The CDR3 totals 19 residues. Germline loops: CDR1 SGHTA, CDR2 FQGTGA. V trimming: 5 bases; J trimming: 3 bases; junction bases outside the gene matches: 19. In DNA, the CDR3 is TGTGCCAGCAGCCCCCACCCGTTACAGGGGGCTCGAGAAGACTATGGCTACACCTTC. This translates into CASSPHPLQGAREDYGYTF.

The V call is TRBV6-5, the J call TRBJ2-2, with D possibly TRBD1 on 6 matching bases. V gave up 4 bases and J gave up 3 bases, with 9 bases separating them. This CDR3 comprises 14 residues. CDR1 MNHEY and CDR2 SVGAGI come from the germline V gene. CDR3 DNA: TGTGCCAGCAGTTCGTACAGGGACACCGGGGAGCTGTTTTTT. This encodes CASSSYRDTGELFF.

The rearrangement uses TRBV7-9 and TRBJ1-1; 8 bases map to TRBD1. Germline V lookup: CDR1 SEHNR, CDR2 FQNEAQ (reference sequence). With 1 base clipped from V and 1 base from J, the junction kept 14 bases outside the gene matches. This CDR3 is 19 amino acids long. CDR3 sequence reads: CASSLEEYYPGQENTEAFF. As DNA, the CDR3 is TGTGCCAGCAGCTTAGAAGAATATTACCCGGGACAGGAGAACACTGAAGCTTTCTTT.

The rearrangement uses TRBV5-1 and TRBJ2-6, with unresolved D. V dropped 3 bases and J dropped 4 bases, with 8 bases sitting between them. Germline V gene lookup returns CDR1 SGHRS and CDR2 YFSETQ. CDR3 length: 14 amino acids. Here the CDR3 DNA reads TGCGCCAGCAGCTCTGGCTTGGGGGCCAACGTCCTGACTTTC. It is translated as CASSSGLGANVLTF.

This clone is a singleton in its sample. V and J are TRBV4-1 and TRBJ2-7; D is possibly TRBD2 (6 bases). With 4 bases removed from V and 4 bases from J, the gap between germline ends came to 14 bases. The CDR3 contains 14 residues. In germline, CDR1 is MGHRA, CDR2 YSYEKL. CDR3 residues: CASSLVAELYEQYF. CDR3 DNA: TGCGCCAGCAGCCTCGTAGCGGAGTTATACGAGCAGTACTTC.

The chain links TRBV27 to TRBJ2-7; D possibly corresponds to TRBD2 (5 bases). V was cut by 3 bases and J by 3 bases, with 12 bases left in between. This CDR3 contains 14 residues. The germline V gene has CDR1 MNHEY and CDR2 SMNVEV (reference sequence). The CDR3 DNA reads TGTGCCAGCAGTTTGGTGAGGGTCGGCTACGAGCAGTACTTC. It codes for CASSLVRVGYEQYF.

The rearrangement links TRBV11-2 to TRBJ2-7; D unresolved. V was trimmed by 1 base and J by 3 bases, leaving 13 bases between them. CDR1 is SGHAT and CDR2 is FQNNGV in the germline V gene. The CDR3 is 15 amino acids. CDR3 nucleotide sequence: TGTGCCAGCAGCTTAGGAGGTGTTGGCAACTACGAGCAGTACTTC. Translating it yields CASSLGGVGNYEQYF.

The rearrangement links TRBV12-2 to TRBJ2-7; TRBD1, the table's D call, lacks a check against the DNA. TRBV12-2 is given as a pseudogene. This CDR3 spans 15 amino acids. CDR3 in DNA: TGTGCAAGTCGCTCCTCGAGGGGGCAGCTTTACGAGCAGTACTTC. It translates to CASRSSRGQLYEQYF.

The chain carries TRBV4-3 and TRBJ1-2; 8 bases map to TRBD1. V shed 2 bases and J 6 bases; nucleotides not matched to a gene: 8. Germline CDR1 is LGHNA and CDR2 is YSLEER. The CDR3 length is 15 residues. CDR3 sequence: CASSQKRTGSDGYTF. Written as DNA, the CDR3 is TGCGCCAGCAGCCAAAAGCGGACAGGGAGCGATGGCTACACCTTC.